The 27 T cell receptor beta chains given below trace back to one sample, sequenced in a study of T cell repertoires in cytomegalovirus infection. In TCRdb, the reads were re-called with MiXCR into one record per CDR3 protein. The sample yields 200,000 to 300,000 distinct CDR3 sequences, roughly 9.1% seen once. The sequencing sample was made of PBMCs. These receptors were collected from a human donor in good health (CMV status not recorded). Some clones in this sample may be carry-over from other donors' samples.

This clonotype was counted many times. The CDR3 loop is CASSLGFRVVMNTEAFF. CDR3 nucleotides: TGTGCCAGCAGCTTAGGGTTCAGGGTTGTTATGAACACTGAAGCTTTCTTT. The rearrangement joins TRBV7-2 to TRBJ1-1; D may be TRBD1 (5 bases). From germline, CDR1 is SGHTA and CDR2 FQGNSA. Deletions cut 1 base from V and 0 bases from J, with 15 bases between. This CDR3 is built from 17 residues. The full variable domain, completed using reference TRBV7-2 and TRBJ1-1, is GAGVSQSPSNKVTEKGKDVELRCDPISGHTALYWYRQSLGQGLEFLIYFQGNSAPDKSGLPSDRFSAERTGGSVSTLTIQRTQQEDSAVYLCASSLGFRVVMNTEAFFGQGTRLTVV.

The V and J genes are TRBV11-2 and TRBJ1-5; weak D call: TRBD1 (5 bases). The CDR3 sequence is 15 residues long. Trimming shortened V by 1 base and J by 4 bases, and 11 bases separated the two germline ends. Per the germline V gene, CDR1 is SGHAT and CDR2 is FQNNGV. The CDR3 protein is CASSLAAGSNQPQHF. The CDR3 region has the DNA TGTGCCAGCAGCTTAGCGGCAGGGTCGAATCAGCCCCAGCATTTT.

V usage is TRBV3-1 and J usage is TRBJ1-6; TRBD1 agrees at 8 bases. With V trimmed by 6 bases and J by 10 bases, 8 bases remained unmatched. The CDR3 sequence is 14 residues long. Germline V gene sequence: CDR1 LGHDT, CDR2 YNNKEL (reference sequence). CDR3 in amino acids: CASRLGQGHSPLHF. The CDR3 DNA reads as TGTGCCAGCAGGCTAGGACAGGGACACTCACCCCTCCACTTT.

This clonotype has at least ten counts. The rearrangement links TRBV19 to TRBJ2-3, with a possible D match to TRBD2 (5 bases). The CDR3 is made up of 13 amino acids. Germline CDR1 LNHDA, CDR2 SQIVND (reference sequence). V dropped 7 bases and J dropped 9 bases, with 17 bases sitting between them. CDR3 bases: TGTGCCAGTATTGCGAGCGGCGGTGGAACGCAGTATTTT. Its translation is CASIASGGGTQYF.

The chain is built from TRBV7-6 and TRBJ2-3, with 11 nucleotides matching TRBD2. Unmatched junction bases numbered 15, after V lost 5 bases and J lost 8 bases. Per the germline V gene, CDR1 is SGHVS and CDR2 is FNYEAQ. CDR3 size: 17 residues. CDR3 DNA sequence: TGTGCCAGCAGCCAAACCGGGACTAGCGGCAAGCGAGGTACGCAGTATTTT. It codes for CASSQTGTSGKRGTQYF.

This clonotype was counted many times. This chain uses TRBV29-1 with TRBJ1-1; D is perhaps TRBD1 (5 bases). This CDR3 has 14 residues. V was trimmed by 5 bases and J by 11 bases, leaving 24 bases between them. Germline values: CDR1 SQVTM, CDR2 ANQGSEA. CDR3 protein: CSVYPRGTVLRAFF. CDR3 DNA sequence: TGCAGCGTTTACCCCCGCGGGACGGTGCTTCGGGCTTTCTTT.

Many counts were recorded for this clonotype. This chain connects TRBV14 to TRBJ2-1; D is uncertain. CDR3 length: 12 residues. Per the germline V gene, CDR1 is SGHDN and CDR2 is FVKESK. V was shortened by 0 bases and J by 9 bases, with 6 bases between the two germline ends. The CDR3: CASSQEIGEQFF. CDR3 nucleotides: TGTGCCAGCAGCCAAGAAATTGGTGAGCAGTTCTTC.

The J gene is TRBJ2-3, the V gene TRBV7-3; the D gene is possibly TRBD1 (6 bases). V was clipped by 3 bases and J by 4 bases, with 20 bases between them. The CDR3 loop spans 17 amino acids. Germline assignment: CDR1 SGHTA and CDR2 FQGTGA. The chain's CDR3 is CASSLLSGRGFSDTQYF. Written as DNA, the CDR3 is TGTGCCAGCAGCTTGTTATCGGGCAGGGGATTTTCAGATACGCAGTATTTT.

This sequence joins TRBV20-1 and TRBJ2-7; tentative D call: TRBD1 (5 bases). Germline assignment: CDR1 DFQATT and CDR2 SNEGSKA (reference sequence). CDR3 length equals 14 residues. Deletions cut 0 bases from V and 7 bases from J, with 16 bases between. Written as DNA, the CDR3 is TGCAGTGCTAGAGATCAGGGTAGGGTCCGGGAGCAGTACTTC. Residues: CSARDQGRVREQYF.

To note about this clonotype: A read error may be the cause here, since a much bigger clone is one base away. The genes are TRBV30 and TRBJ2-5, with D hard to call. CDR1 is GTSNPN and CDR2 is SVGIG in the germline V gene (reference sequence). The length of the CDR3 is 14 residues. The DNA of the CDR3 is TGTGCCTGGAGTAGGTGGTATCCGGAAGAGACCCGGTACTTC. The encoded protein is CAWSRWYPEETRYF. Filled out from reference TRBV30 and TRBJ2-5, the complete variable domain reads SQTIHQWPATLVQPVGSPLSLECTVEGTSNPNLYWYRQAAGRGLQLLFYSVGIGQISSEVPQNLSASRPQDRQFILSSKKLLLSDSGFYLCAWSRWYPEETRYFGPGTRLLVL.

In its sample, this clonotype was seen many times. The V and J genes are TRBV20-1 and TRBJ2-7; D is uncertain. Germline-derived CDR1 and CDR2 are DFQATT and SNEGSKA (reference sequence). The CDR3 is made up of 11 amino acids. The V end lost 3 bases, the J end lost 3 bases, and 6 bases lay between the germline ends. This chain's CDR3 is CSASPLYEQYF. The CDR3 nucleotides are TGCAGTGCTAGTCCTCTCTACGAGCAGTACTTC.

This clonotype was counted many times. The chain employs TRBV7-2 and TRBJ1-4; 7 bases agree with TRBD1. The CDR3 loop spans 15 amino acids. The junction had 12 bases not matched to a gene; V was cut back by 6 bases and J by 8 bases. Germline V gene lookup returns CDR1 SGHTA and CDR2 FQGNSA. The DNA for the CDR3 is TGTGCCAGCAGTTACAGGGGCTCCTCTGGGGAAAAACTGTTTTTT. Protein product: CASSYRGSSGEKLFF.

This clonotype was seen many times. This rearrangement joins TRBV7-8 to TRBJ1-2; the D is unclear. V was cut by 5 bases and J by 5 bases, with 9 bases left in between. CDR3 length equals 12 residues. Looked up from germline, CDR1 is SGHVS and CDR2 is FQNEAQ. CDR3 nucleotides: TGTGCCAGCAGCGATTCCTGGTATGGCTACACCTTC. It encodes CASSDSWYGYTF. Looking up the rest from reference TRBV7-8 and TRBJ1-2 gives the full variable domain: GAGVSQSPRYKVAKRGQDVALRCDPISGHVSLFWYQQALGQGPEFLTYFQNEAQLDKSGLPSDRFFAERPEGSVSTLKIQRTQQEDSAVYLCASSDSWYGYTFGSGTRLTVV.

This clonotype appeared many times. V gene TRBV7-6 combines with J gene TRBJ2-1; possible D gene TRBD2, 7 bases. The ends were cut back, 5 bases at V and 7 bases at J, with 21 bases in the middle. This CDR3 is built from 16 residues. Germline lookup yields CDR1 SGHVS and CDR2 FNYEAQ. The CDR3 here is CASSDARGGLWNEQFF. For the CDR3, the DNA is TGTGCCAGCAGCGACGCTAGGGGGGGGCTCTGGAATGAGCAGTTCTTC.

This clonotype was detected only a few times. This sequence joins TRBV28 and TRBJ1-5; D uncertain. CDR1 MDHEN and CDR2 SYDVKM come from the germline V gene. The V end was cut by 5 bases, the J end by 0 bases, with 11 bases between. The CDR3 has 15 amino acids. The chain's CDR3 is CASSGASVSNQPQHF. The CDR3 DNA follows: TGTGCCAGCAGTGGAGCCTCAGTTAGCAATCAGCCCCAGCATTTT.

The J gene is TRBJ2-7, the V gene TRBV7-2; D possibly matches TRBD1 or TRBD2 (5 bases each). This CDR3 has 14 residues. Germline lookup yields CDR1 SGHTA and CDR2 FQGNSA. Between the trimmed V and J ends, which lost 5 bases and 6 bases, there was a span of 17 bases. The CDR3 DNA is TGTGCCAGCAGCAAAAGGGACGGAGGACTCGAGCAGTACTTC. Amino acid sequence: CASSKRDGGLEQYF.

This clonotype was seen a handful of times. The CDR3 bases are TGCAGTGCTAGTTCGGCAGGGGGGCACCTACCCTATGGCTACACCTTC. This encodes CSASSAGGHLPYGYTF. The chain couples TRBV20-1 to TRBJ1-2, with 7 bases identical to TRBD1. Germline values: CDR1 DFQATT, CDR2 SNEGSKA (reference sequence). CDR3 length: 16 residues. Trimming took 3 bases from V and 4 from J; bases not matched to a gene: 14.

This clonotype was counted many times. The genes are TRBV7-2 and TRBJ1-4; no reliable D call. The CDR3 is 12 amino acids. Trimming took 8 bases from V and 15 from J, leaving 19 bases between them. Germline V gene data show CDR1 as SGHTA and CDR2 as FQGNSA. The CDR3 DNA is TGTGCCAGCGGGCAGGCCTCTGTTAACTTGTTTTTT. Its protein product is CASGQASVNLFF.

This clonotype was found a few times. This rearrangement joins TRBV4-1 to TRBJ1-1, with D possibly TRBD1 on 6 matching bases. CDR3 length equals 17 residues. Trimming shortened V by 0 bases and J by 2 bases, and 16 bases separated the two germline ends. Germline V gives CDR1 MGHRA, CDR2 YSYEKL. The CDR3 sequence: CASSQDGNRAGNTEAFF. In DNA form, the CDR3 reads TGCGCCAGCAGCCAAGATGGGAACAGGGCCGGAAACACTGAAGCTTTCTTT.

The V gene is TRBV7-2, the J gene TRBJ2-2; 7 bases align to TRBD2. Germline CDR1 and CDR2: SGHTA and FQGNSA. The CDR3 length is 16 residues. The junction had 7 bases not matched to a gene; V was cut back by 1 base and J by 5 bases. The CDR3 loop is CASSLVVGGRTGELFF. The CDR3 DNA follows: TGTGCCAGCAGCTTAGTCGTGGGGGGGAGGACCGGGGAGCTGTTTTTT.

This clonotype was detected only a few times. The CDR3 nucleotides read TGCAGTGCTAGCGAGATGGGACGGAACACTGAAGCTTTCTTT. This codes for CSASEMGRNTEAFF. V and J are TRBV20-1 and TRBJ1-1, with a possible D match to TRBD1 (5 bases). The CDR3 is made up of 14 amino acids. The germline V gene has CDR1 DFQATT and CDR2 SNEGSKA (reference sequence). Trimming removed 3 bases at V and 1 base at J, with 12 bases between.

This clonotype was observed many times. CDR3 DNA sequence: TGTGCCAGCAGACTCCAGACAACAGGTGGTAATTCACCCCTCCACTTT. Translated: CASRLQTTGGNSPLHF. This chain connects TRBV7-2 to TRBJ1-6; tentatively, D is TRBD1 (5 bases). The length of the CDR3 is 16 residues. CDR1 and CDR2 (germline): SGHTA, FQGNSA. Trimming took off 6 bases at V and 6 bases at J, with 18 bases between the two ends.

This clonotype was counted ten times or more. This chain connects TRBV7-2 to TRBJ1-5; possible D gene TRBD1, 5 bases. Germline CDR1 is SGHTA and CDR2 is FQGNSA. The CDR3 contains 15 residues. Deletions cut 6 bases from V and 4 bases from J, with 16 bases between. This chain's CDR3 is CASSVEGTANQPQHF. For the CDR3, the DNA is TGTGCCAGCAGTGTCGAGGGGACCGCTAATCAGCCCCAGCATTTT.

There are many counts of this clonotype. This chain uses TRBV6-5 with TRBJ2-1, with 11 bases that match TRBD1. V lost 5 bases to trimming and J lost 7 bases; unmatched junction nucleotides: 10. Per germline, CDR1 MNHEY and CDR2 SVGAGI. CDR3 length: 16 amino acids. CDR3 DNA sequence: TGTGCCAGCAGTAGAACCCGGGACAGGGGGAGGAATGAGCAGTTCTTC. This translates into CASSRTRDRGRNEQFF.

Many counts were recorded for this clonotype. This chain joins TRBV7-2 and TRBJ2-1; unclear D gene. The V end lost 0 bases, the J end lost 3 bases, and 6 bases lay between the germline ends. Per the germline V gene, CDR1 is SGHTA and CDR2 is FQGNSA. The CDR3 extends over 14 amino acids. The CDR3 DNA reads TGTGCCAGCAGCTTAGCAGATAACTACAATGAGCAGTTCTTC. Its translation: CASSLADNYNEQFF.

At least ten counts were recorded for this clonotype. V and J are TRBV30 and TRBJ1-1; D is unclear. The germline gives CDR1 GTSNPN, CDR2 SVGIG (reference sequence). Between the trimmed V and J ends, which lost 2 bases and 0 bases, there was a span of 13 bases. The CDR3 is 15 amino acids. In DNA, the CDR3 is TGTGCCTGGAGTTCTTGGGGTGGCATGAACACTGAAGCTTTCTTT. The encoded protein is CAWSSWGGMNTEAFF.

Ten or more counts support this clonotype. The chain is built from TRBV5-1 and TRBJ1-2; D is perhaps TRBD1 (6 bases). V was shortened by 0 bases and J by 6 bases, with 12 bases between the two germline ends. CDR1 and CDR2 from the germline V gene are SGHRS and YFSETQ. This CDR3 has 14 amino acids. Here the CDR3 reads CASSLAGTIDGYTF. CDR3 bases: TGCGCCAGCAGCTTGGCCGGGACAATAGATGGCTACACCTTC.